This T cell receptor (beta chain) stems from a study of T cell responses to AZD1222 COVID-19 vaccine. Samples with a second dose at about 4 or about 12 weeks were pooled together. The data were produced by immunoSEQ multiplex PCR, yet TCRdb's version contains in-frame clones alone and is incomplete. This table holds about 35,000 clones, around 84% found once. The sequencing here drew on peripheral blood, taken 28 days after the second AZD1222 dose. The TCR originated in an adult who received the AZD1222 COVID-19 vaccine.

CDR3 nucleotides: TGTGCCAGCAGCCAAGGAGAAAGCGGCTACACCTTC. This gives the protein CASSQGESGYTF. This chain links TRBV3-1 (or the pseudogene TRBV3-2) with TRBJ1-2; D gene unclear. Between the trimmed V and J ends, which lost 1 base and 8 bases, there was a span of 8 bases. Looked up from germline, CDR1 is LGHDT and CDR2 is YNNKEL (reference sequence). The CDR3 has 12 residues.